Listed below are T cell receptor beta chains from one sample, sequenced in a study of control samples from healthy donors and cancer patients. Data came from immunoSEQ multiplex PCR; TCRdb stores just in-frame clones and leaves some out. The sample records about 160,000 clones, roughly 95% being singletons. Sequenced material: blood. The receptors stem from a woman aged 25-40 years in good health. The CDR3 runs from the conserved cysteine through the conserved F or W. D genes are given only for firm matches. Only part of the rows carry a size: once, few, many, or a class if the clone is expanded.

clone size	J gene	D gene	V gene	CDR3 length	CDR3 DNA	CDR3 protein
NA	TRBJ2-3	NA	TRBV19	14	TGTGCCAGTAGTACCAGGGGTTTCGCAGATACGCAGTATTTT	CASSTRGFADTQYF
NA	TRBJ2-7	NA	TRBV28	16	TGTGCCAGCAGTTTGATAGGCGGGGGCGCCCAGTACGAGCAGTACTTC	CASSLIGGGAQYEQYF
NA	TRBJ2-1	TRBD2	TRBV19	21	TGTGCCAGTAGTATAGATGCTCCGGGGACTAGCGGCTATTTCGAAGGGGATGAGCAGTTCTTC	CASSIDAPGTSGYFEGDEQFF
NA	TRBJ2-7	NA	TRBV20-1	14	TGCAGTGCTAGTTTGGTCCATGCTAGATACGAGCAGTACTTC	CSASLVHARYEQYF
NA	TRBJ2-6	NA	TRBV28	15	TGTGCCAGCAGTCTTGGGGGAGTTAGGGCCAACGTCCTGACTTTC	CASSLGGVRANVLTF
NA	TRBJ2-7	NA	TRBV7-2	12	TGTGCCAGCAGCTCAGGGGCTTACGAGCAGTACTTC	CASSSGAYEQYF
NA	TRBJ1-5	TRBD1	TRBV7-8	15	TGTGCCAGCAGCTTGGGGACAGCTAGCAATCAGCCCCAGCATTTT	CASSLGTASNQPQHF
NA	TRBJ2-3	NA	TRBV7-9	15	TGTGCCAGCAGCTTAGTTGCAGGGGAAACAGATACGCAGTATTTT	CASSLVAGETDTQYF
NA	TRBJ2-1	TRBD1	TRBV24-1	15	TGTGCCACACACCCGGGACAGGGGGCGCAAAATGAGCAGTTCTTC	CATHPGQGAQNEQFF
NA	TRBJ1-1	NA	TRBV18	13	TGTGCCAGCTCAGCAAGGGCAGTTGGTGAAGCTTTCTTT	CASSARAVGEAFF
NA	TRBJ1-5	NA	TRBV28	16	TGTGCCAGCACCGAATTGGGTCTGAGGGTCGGTCAGCCCCAGCATTTT	CASTELGLRVGQPQHF
NA	TRBJ2-3	TRBD2	TRBV19	13	TGTGCCAGTAGGCAGACTAGCGGGGCCGCACAGTATTTT	CASRQTSGAAQYF
NA	TRBJ2-5	NA	TRBV29-1	12	TGCAGCGCCCGCGCCCCGGGGGAGACCCAGTACTTC	CSARAPGETQYF
NA	TRBJ2-7	NA	TRBV5-6	14	TGTGCCAGCAGCTTGGGTCGGACCTCCTACGAGCAGTACTTC	CASSLGRTSYEQYF
once	TRBJ1-5	NA	TRBV2	15	TGTGCCAGCAGTGCACAGAGAAATAGCAATCAGCCCCAGCATTTT	CASSAQRNSNQPQHF
NA	TRBJ2-2	NA	TRBV2	16	TGTGCCAGCAGCGATAGACGGACACTCACCACCGGGGAGCTGTTTTTT	CASSDRRTLTTGELFF
NA	TRBJ1-6	TRBD1	TRBV7-9	16	TGTGCCAGCAGCCAAGACAGGGGCCCCGGTGGGTCACCCCTCCACTTT	CASSQDRGPGGSPLHF
NA	TRBJ1-3	NA	TRBV28	14	TGTGCCAGCAGTTTACTTACCGCAGGAAACACCATATATTTT	CASSLLTAGNTIYF
NA	TRBJ2-2	NA	TRBV27	16	TGTGCCAGCAGTTTAGACAAGGGGGACCCCACCGGGGAGCTGTTTTTT	CASSLDKGDPTGELFF
NA	TRBJ2-7	NA	TRBV19	11	TGTGCCAGTAGTGAGGGGTCGGGGCAGTACTTC	CASSEGSGQYF
NA	TRBJ1-2	NA	TRBV18	14	TGTGCCAGCTCACCAATCCAGGAAACTTATGGCTACACCTTC	CASSPIQETYGYTF
once	TRBJ1-2	NA	TRBV4-1	16	TGCGCCAGCAGCCAATTTGATGGGGCGCCGGTCTATGGCTACACCTTC	CASSQFDGAPVYGYTF
NA	TRBJ2-7	TRBD1	TRBV27	14	TGTGCCAGCAGTTTATACGGGACAGGGTACGGACAGTACTTC	CASSLYGTGYGQYF
NA	TRBJ2-7	NA	TRBV2	14	TGTGCCAGTCAGGGGCCCCCAACTGATTACGAGCAGTACTTC	CASQGPPTDYEQYF
NA	TRBJ2-7	NA	TRBV13	13	TGTGCCAGCAGTTTCGACAACTCCTACGAGCAGTACTTC	CASSFDNSYEQYF
NA	TRBJ1-2	NA	TRBV20-1	10	TGCAGTGCTAGCGGCCCTGGCTACACCTTC	CSASGPGYTF
NA	TRBJ2-7	NA	TRBV12-3/TRBV12-4	11	TGTGCCAGCAGTCTGACAGATGAGCAGTACTTC	CASSLTDEQYF
NA	TRBJ2-3	NA	TRBV21-1	20	TGTGCCAGCAGCAAAGCGGGCGGCCTCTGCCTCCCCCGAGGCACAGATACGCAGTATTTT	CASSKAGGLCLPRGTDTQYF
many	TRBJ2-6	NA	TRBV6-4	16	TGTGCCAGCAGTCGTGATAGGAGGTCTGGGGCCAACGTCCTGACTTTC	CASSRDRRSGANVLTF
NA	TRBJ1-6	TRBD1	TRBV5-1	16	TGCGCCAGCAGCCGACAGGGAAGTACCTATAATTCACCCCTCCACTTT	CASSRQGSTYNSPLHF
NA	TRBJ2-7	TRBD1	TRBV2	14	TGTGCCAGCAGCCCCGGACAGGGGGCCTACGAGCAGTACTTC	CASSPGQGAYEQYF
NA	TRBJ2-2	TRBD2	TRBV28	17	TGTGCCAGCAGTTTCCCTGGTATACTAGCGGGGGCCGGGGAGCTGTTTTTT	CASSFPGILAGAGELFF
NA	TRBJ2-5	NA	TRBV30	11	TGTGCCTGGAGTGCTAGGGAGACCCAGTACTTC	CAWSARETQYF
NA	TRBJ1-4	TRBD1	TRBV11-2	17	TGTGCCAGCAGCTCGCGGGGACAGGGGGAAGCCTATGAAAAACTGTTTTTT	CASSSRGQGEAYEKLFF
NA	TRBJ1-5	NA	TRBV6-1	13	TGTGCCAGCAGTGAAGGGTTTTTTGGGCCCCAGCATTTT	CASSEGFFGPQHF
NA	TRBJ1-2	NA	TRBV6-2/TRBV6-3	12	TGTGCCAGCAGTTACGGGGACTATGGCTACACCTTC	CASSYGDYGYTF
NA	TRBJ2-7	NA	TRBV11-3	11	TGTGCCAGCAGCACATACAGCGAGCAGTACTTC	CASSTYSEQYF
NA	TRBJ1-1	NA	TRBV9	13	TGTGCCAGCAGCGACAATATTAACACTGAAGCTTTCTTT	CASSDNINTEAFF
NA	TRBJ2-5	NA	TRBV29-1	14	TGCAGCGTTGAAGGCAGGGCAGGAGGAGAGACCCAGTACTTC	CSVEGRAGGETQYF
NA	TRBJ2-7	NA	TRBV19	14	TGTGCCAGTAGTCAACATGACACACCTTACGAGCAGTACTTC	CASSQHDTPYEQYF